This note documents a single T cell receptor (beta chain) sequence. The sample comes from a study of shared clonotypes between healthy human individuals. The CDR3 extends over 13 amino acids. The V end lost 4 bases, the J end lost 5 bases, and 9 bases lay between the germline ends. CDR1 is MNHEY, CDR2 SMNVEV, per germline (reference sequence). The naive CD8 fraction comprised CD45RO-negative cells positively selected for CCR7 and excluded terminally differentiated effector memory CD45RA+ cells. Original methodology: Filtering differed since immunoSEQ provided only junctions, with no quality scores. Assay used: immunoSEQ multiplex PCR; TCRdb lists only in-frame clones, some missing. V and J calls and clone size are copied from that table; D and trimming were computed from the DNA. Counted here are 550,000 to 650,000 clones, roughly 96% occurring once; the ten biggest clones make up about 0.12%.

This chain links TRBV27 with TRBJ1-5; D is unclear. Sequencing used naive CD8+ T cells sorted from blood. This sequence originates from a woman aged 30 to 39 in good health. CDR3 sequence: CASSSGPYQPQHF. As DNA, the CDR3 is TGTGCCAGCAGTTCTGGCCCGTATCAGCCCCAGCATTTT.